This T cell receptor beta chain was observed in a study of cytomegalovirus exposure and HLA in healthy donors. Germline lookup yields CDR1 WSHSY and CDR2 SAAADI. CDR3 size: 13 residues. V shed 3 bases and J 3 bases; nucleotides not matched to a gene: 1. Vbeta (60) and Jbeta (13) primers were used in the PCR. Sequencing used immunoSEQ multiplex PCR; TCRdb keeps in-frame clones, though not all of them. The repertoire includes under 200,000 clones, around 78% of them detected once, and 7% sits in the top ten. Overall study findings and caveats: A later analysis linked a missense DCLRE1C variant to TCR beta V- and J-gene trimming. Accurate prediction of HLA-A and HLA-B alleles (for most subjects) was reportedly achieved from TCR beta sequences. Cytomegalovirus-associated status was assigned to fewer than 200 TCR beta chains. The majority of CMV-associated TCR beta chains were reported as apparently HLA-restricted in a later analysis.

About this clone itself: Its cognate antigen is unknown.

Sequenced material: PBMCs. The chain recombines TRBV10-2 with TRBJ1-1, with 7 bases fitting TRBD1. This receptor was identified in a woman aged 35 to 49 in good health and CMV-seropositive. The CDR3 loop is CASSEQGHTEAFF. CDR3 DNA: TGCGCCAGCAGTGAACAGGGGCACACTGAAGCTTTCTTT.